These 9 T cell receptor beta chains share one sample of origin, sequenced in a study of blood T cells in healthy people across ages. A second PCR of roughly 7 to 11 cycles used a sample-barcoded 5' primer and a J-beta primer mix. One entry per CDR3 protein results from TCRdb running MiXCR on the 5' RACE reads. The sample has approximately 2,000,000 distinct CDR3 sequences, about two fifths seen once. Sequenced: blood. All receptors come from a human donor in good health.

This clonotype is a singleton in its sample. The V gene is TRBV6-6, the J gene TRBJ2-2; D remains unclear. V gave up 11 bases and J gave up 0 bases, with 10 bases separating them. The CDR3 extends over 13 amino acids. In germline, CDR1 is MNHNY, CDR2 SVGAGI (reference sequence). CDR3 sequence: CACTASNTGELFF. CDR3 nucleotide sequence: TGTGCCTGCACTGCCTCGAACACCGGGGAGCTGTTTTTT.

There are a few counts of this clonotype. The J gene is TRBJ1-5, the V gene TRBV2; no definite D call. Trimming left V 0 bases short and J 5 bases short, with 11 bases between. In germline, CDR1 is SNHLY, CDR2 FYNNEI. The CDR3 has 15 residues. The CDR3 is CASSEALPGYQPQHF. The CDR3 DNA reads TGTGCCAGCAGTGAAGCGCTTCCGGGGTATCAGCCCCAGCATTTT.

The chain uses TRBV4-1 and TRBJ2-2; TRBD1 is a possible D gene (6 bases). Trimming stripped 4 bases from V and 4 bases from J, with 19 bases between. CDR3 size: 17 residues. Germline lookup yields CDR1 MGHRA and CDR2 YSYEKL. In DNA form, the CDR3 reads TGCGCCAGCAGCCCAATCAGGGGTGGGAGTGGCACCGGGGAGCTGTTTTTT. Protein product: CASSPIRGGSGTGELFF.

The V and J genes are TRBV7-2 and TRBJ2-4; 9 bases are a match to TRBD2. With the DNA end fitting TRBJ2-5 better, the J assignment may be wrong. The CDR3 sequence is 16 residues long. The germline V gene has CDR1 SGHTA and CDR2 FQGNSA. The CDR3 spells CASSKAGGDHQETQYF. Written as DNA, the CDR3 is TGTGCCAGCAGCAAAGCGGGGGGCGATCATCAAGAGACCCAGTACTTC.

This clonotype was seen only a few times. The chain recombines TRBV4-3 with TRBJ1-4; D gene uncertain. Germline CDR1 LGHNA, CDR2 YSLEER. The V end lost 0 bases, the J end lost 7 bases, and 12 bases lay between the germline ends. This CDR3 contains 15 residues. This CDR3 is CASSQDGRPPEKLFF. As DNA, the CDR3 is TGCGCCAGCAGCCAAGATGGCAGACCCCCTGAAAAACTGTTTTTT.

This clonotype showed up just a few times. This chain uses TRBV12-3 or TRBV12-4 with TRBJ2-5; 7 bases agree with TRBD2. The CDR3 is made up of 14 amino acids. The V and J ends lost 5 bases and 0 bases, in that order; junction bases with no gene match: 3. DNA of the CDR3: TGTGCCAGCAGTCAGACTAGCTACCAAGAGACCCAGTACTTC. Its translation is CASSQTSYQETQYF.

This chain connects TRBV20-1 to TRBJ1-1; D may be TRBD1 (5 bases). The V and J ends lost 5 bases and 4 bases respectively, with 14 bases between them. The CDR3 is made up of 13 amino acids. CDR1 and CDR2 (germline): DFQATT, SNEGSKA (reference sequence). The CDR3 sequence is CSALGDMATEAFF. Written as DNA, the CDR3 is TGCAGTGCTTTAGGGGATATGGCCACTGAAGCTTTCTTT.

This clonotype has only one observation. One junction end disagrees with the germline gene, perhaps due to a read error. DNA of the CDR3: TGTGCCAGCAGCTTGTTAGAAAGCACAGATACGCGGTATTTT. Its translation: CASSLLESTDTRYF. The V call is TRBV7-2, the J call TRBJ2-3; no reliable D call. This CDR3 has 14 amino acids. Germline CDR1 SGHTA, CDR2 FQGNSA. Complete variable domain (other parts from reference TRBV7-2 and TRBJ2-3): GAGVSQSPSNKVTEKGKDVELRCDPISGHTALYWYRQSLGQGLEFLIYFQGNSAPDKSGLPSDRFSAERTGGSVSTLTIQRTQQEDSAVYLCASSLLESTDTRYFGPGTRLTVL.

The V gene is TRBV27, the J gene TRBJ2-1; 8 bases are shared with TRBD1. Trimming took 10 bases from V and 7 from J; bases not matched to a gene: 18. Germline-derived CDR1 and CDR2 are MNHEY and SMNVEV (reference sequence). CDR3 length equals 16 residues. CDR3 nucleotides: TGTGCCACGTCCCCTTTGCCGGGACAGGTGAAAAATGAGCAGTTCTTC. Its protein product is CATSPLPGQVKNEQFF.